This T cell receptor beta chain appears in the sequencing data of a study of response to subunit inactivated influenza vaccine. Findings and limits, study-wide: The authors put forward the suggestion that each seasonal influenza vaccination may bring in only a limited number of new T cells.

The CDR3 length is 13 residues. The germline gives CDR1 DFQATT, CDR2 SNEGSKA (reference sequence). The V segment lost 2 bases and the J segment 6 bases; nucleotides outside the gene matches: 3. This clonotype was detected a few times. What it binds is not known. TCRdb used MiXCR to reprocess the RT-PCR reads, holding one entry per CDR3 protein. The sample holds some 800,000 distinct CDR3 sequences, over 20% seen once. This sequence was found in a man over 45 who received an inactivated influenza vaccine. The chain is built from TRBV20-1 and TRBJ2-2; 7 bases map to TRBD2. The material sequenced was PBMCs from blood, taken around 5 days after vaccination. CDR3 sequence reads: CSARSGGSGELFF. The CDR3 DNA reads TGCAGTGCTAGATCCGGGGGGTCCGGGGAGCTGTTTTTT.